This T cell receptor beta chain was found in a study of beta chain features in type 1 diabetes. Looking at the study overall: Age, gender, cell numbers and subset yield matched between patients and controls. Taken together, all samples contributed approximately 110 million examined sorted cells. Findings and limits, study-wide: Shorter TCRB CDR3s, moderately but significantly so, were found in Type 1 diabetes patients in all four CD4+ subsets. Type 1 diabetes patients had fewer VDJ junction insertions and more deletions. For patients and controls alike, PCR might favor shorter templates to the same degree.

Sequencing targeted expressed TCRB transcripts, as all isolated RNA had been reverse transcribed. Generated by immunoSEQ multiplex PCR, the TCRdb table keeps only in-frame clones and is missing some. This sample has a few hundred thousand clones, with over 8.5% found just once. This clone was counted between two and nine times. The antigen remains unidentified. The CDR3 is 13 residues long. Trimming removed 1 base at V and 8 bases at J, with 10 bases between. The germline gives CDR1 SGHRS, CDR2 YFSETQ. The sample was central memory CD4+ T cells from blood. This TCR came from a man younger than 45 with type 1 diabetes. The chain carries TRBV5-1 and TRBJ2-1, with D possibly called TRBD1 or TRBD2 (5 bases each). This CDR3 is CASSLPRDDEQFF. In nucleotides, the CDR3 is TGCGCCAGCAGCTTGCCTAGGGACGATGAGCAGTTCTTC.